This T cell receptor beta chain was identified in a study of T cell changes during pregnancy in multiple sclerosis. Generated by immunoSEQ multiplex PCR, the TCRdb table keeps only in-frame clones and is missing some. The top ten hold roughly 5.7% of the sample, which has about 66,000 clones, roughly 90% seen once. The germline V gene has CDR1 SGHRS and CDR2 YFSETQ. Deletions cut 0 bases from V and 7 bases from J, with 13 bases between. The CDR3 extends over 15 amino acids. This clone was detected only once. The TCR comes from a female donor with multiple sclerosis, enrolled in a pregnancy study. The V and J genes are TRBV5-1 and TRBJ1-4; D may be TRBD1 (6 bases). The material was CD8+ T cells from peripheral blood mononuclear cells, obtained before pregnancy. The CDR3 DNA follows: TGCGCCAGCAGCTTGGGAGGCGGGGGCGGTGAAAAACTGTTTTTT. This gives the protein CASSLGGGGGEKLFF.